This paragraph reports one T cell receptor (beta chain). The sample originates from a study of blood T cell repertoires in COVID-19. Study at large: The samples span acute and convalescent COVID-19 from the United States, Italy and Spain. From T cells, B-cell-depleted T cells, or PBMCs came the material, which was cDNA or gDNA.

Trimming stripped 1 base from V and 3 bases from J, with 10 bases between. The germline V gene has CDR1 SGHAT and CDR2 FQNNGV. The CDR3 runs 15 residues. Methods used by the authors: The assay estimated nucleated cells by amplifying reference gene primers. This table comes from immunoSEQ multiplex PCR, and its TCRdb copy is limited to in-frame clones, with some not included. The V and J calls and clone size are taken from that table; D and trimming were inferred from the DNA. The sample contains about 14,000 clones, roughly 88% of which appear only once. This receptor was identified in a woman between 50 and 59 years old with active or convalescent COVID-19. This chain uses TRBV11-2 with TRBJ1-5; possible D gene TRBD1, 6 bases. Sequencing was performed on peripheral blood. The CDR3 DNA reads TGTGCCAGCAGCTTAGTACAGGGTCCCAATCAGCCCCAGCATTTT. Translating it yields CASSLVQGPNQPQHF.